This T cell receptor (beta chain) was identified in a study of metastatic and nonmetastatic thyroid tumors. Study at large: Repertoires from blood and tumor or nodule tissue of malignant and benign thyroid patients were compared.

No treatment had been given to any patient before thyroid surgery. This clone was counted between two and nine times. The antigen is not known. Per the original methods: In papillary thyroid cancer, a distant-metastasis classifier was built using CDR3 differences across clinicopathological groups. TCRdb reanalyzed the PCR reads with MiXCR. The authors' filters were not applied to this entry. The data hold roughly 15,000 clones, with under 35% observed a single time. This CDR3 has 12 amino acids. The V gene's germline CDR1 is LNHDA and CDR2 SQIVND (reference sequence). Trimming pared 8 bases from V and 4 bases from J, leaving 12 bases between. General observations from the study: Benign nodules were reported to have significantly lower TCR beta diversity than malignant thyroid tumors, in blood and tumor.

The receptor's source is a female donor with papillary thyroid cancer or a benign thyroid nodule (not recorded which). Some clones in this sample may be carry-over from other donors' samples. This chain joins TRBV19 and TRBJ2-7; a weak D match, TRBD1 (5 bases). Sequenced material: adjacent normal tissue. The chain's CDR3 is CASSSGSYEQYF. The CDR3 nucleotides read TGTGCCAGTTCTTCAGGGTCGTACGAGCAGTACTTC.